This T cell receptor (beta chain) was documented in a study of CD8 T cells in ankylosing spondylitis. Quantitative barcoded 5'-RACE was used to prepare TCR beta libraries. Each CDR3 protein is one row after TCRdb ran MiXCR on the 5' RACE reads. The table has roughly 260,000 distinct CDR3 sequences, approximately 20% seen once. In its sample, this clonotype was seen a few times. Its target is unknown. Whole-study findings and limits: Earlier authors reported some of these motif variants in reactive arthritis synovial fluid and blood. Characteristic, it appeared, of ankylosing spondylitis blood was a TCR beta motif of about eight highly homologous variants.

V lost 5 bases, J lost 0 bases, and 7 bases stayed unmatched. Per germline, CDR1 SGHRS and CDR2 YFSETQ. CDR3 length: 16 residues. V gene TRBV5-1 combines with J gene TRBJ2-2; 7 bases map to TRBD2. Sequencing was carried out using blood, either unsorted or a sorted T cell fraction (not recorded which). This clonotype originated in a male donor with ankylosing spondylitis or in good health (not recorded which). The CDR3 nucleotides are TGCGCCAGCAGACCCTTTCTAGCGGCGAACACCGGGGAGCTGTTTTTT. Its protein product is CASRPFLAANTGELFF. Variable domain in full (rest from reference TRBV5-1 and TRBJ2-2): KAGVTQTPRYLIKTRGQQVTLSCSPISGHRSVSWYQQTPGQGLQFLFEYFSETQRNKGNFPGRFSGRQFSNSRSEMNVSTLELGDSALYLCASRPFLAANTGELFFGEGSRLTVL.